These 14 T cell receptor beta chains were all obtained from the same sample, sequenced in a study of T cells in Graves' hyperthyroidism and ophthalmopathy. Amplified regions were TCR beta CDR3 sequences from RNA transcripts. The HTBI primer set served for first-round RT-PCR of the TCR CDR3. MiXCR, run by TCRdb on the multiplex PCR reads, gives a single entry per CDR3 protein. The repertoire includes about 400,000 distinct CDR3 sequences, around an eighth of them detected once, and under 30% sits in the top ten. Material: blood. Receptor source: a man aged 45-65 years with Graves' ophthalmopathy.

This clonotype was observed a few times. The chain has TRBV5-1 and TRBJ2-1; unclear D gene. Per the germline V gene, CDR1 is SGHRS and CDR2 is YFSETQ. Trimming shortened V by 6 bases and J by 8 bases, and 9 bases separated the two germline ends. CDR3 length equals 11 residues. The chain's CDR3 is CASTESHEQFF. The CDR3, as DNA: TGCGCCAGCACCGAATCCCATGAGCAGTTCTTC.

This clonotype came up a few times. The rearrangement joins TRBV5-1 to TRBJ2-6; weak D call: TRBD1 (6 bases). CDR1 and CDR2 from the germline V gene are SGHRS and YFSETQ. CDR3 size: 18 residues. The V end lost 0 bases, the J end lost 0 bases, and 13 bases lay between the germline ends. The CDR3, as DNA: TGCGCCAGCAGCTTGGAAGGACAGAAAACCTCTGGGGCCAACGTCCTGACTTTC. The encoded protein is CASSLEGQKTSGANVLTF.

This clonotype was observed many times. V usage is TRBV6-5 and J usage is TRBJ1-1; D is perhaps TRBD1 (5 bases). CDR1 MNHEY and CDR2 SVGAGI come from the germline V gene. The CDR3 covers 14 residues. Trimming pared 0 bases from V and 6 bases from J, leaving 11 bases between. The CDR3 bases are TGTGCCAGCAGTTACTCGAGGGGAGGGTCTGAAGCTTTCTTT. Encoded protein: CASSYSRGGSEAFF.

In regard to this clonotype: A much more abundant neighbour one base away suggests this may be a read error. This chain uses TRBV18 with TRBJ2-1; 9 bases line up with TRBD2. CDR3 size: 15 residues. The V gene end was trimmed by 3 bases and the J gene end by 5 bases; junction bases not matched to a gene: 5. The V gene's germline CDR1 is KGHSH and CDR2 LQKENI. The CDR3 protein is CASSPGTSTHNEQFF. The CDR3, as DNA: TGTGCCAGCTCACCCGGGACTAGCACCCACAATGAGCAGTTCTTC.

This clonotype was observed a few times. The chain employs TRBV9 and TRBJ1-3, with D possibly matching TRBD1 (6 bases). Per the germline V gene, CDR1 is SGDLS and CDR2 is YYNGEE. Trimming left V 5 bases short and J 0 bases short, with 18 bases between. The CDR3 is 17 amino acids. The CDR3 sequence: CASSLDPGHHSGNTIYF. The CDR3, as DNA: TGTGCCAGCAGTCTTGATCCGGGACACCACTCTGGAAACACCATATATTTT.

There are a few counts of this clonotype. V usage is TRBV15 and J usage is TRBJ1-2; D possibly corresponds to TRBD1 (6 bases). Trimming stripped 0 bases from V and 5 bases from J, with 16 bases between. This CDR3 spans 16 amino acids. The germline V gene has CDR1 LNHNV and CDR2 YYDKDF (reference sequence). CDR3: CATSRDFVAGEYGYTF. CDR3 coding DNA: TGTGCCACCAGCAGAGATTTCGTAGCAGGGGAATATGGCTACACCTTC.

This clonotype was detected many times. The J gene is TRBJ1-6, the V gene TRBV11-2, with 10 bases matching TRBD1. The CDR3 is 15 amino acids. V trimming: 5 bases; J trimming: 8 bases; junction bases outside the gene matches: 6. CDR1 and CDR2 from the germline V gene are SGHAT and FQNNGV. The CDR3 coding sequence is TGTGCCAGCAGCCGAAAGACAGGGGGCCATTCACCCCTCCACTTT. This codes for CASSRKTGGHSPLHF.

A word on this clonotype: This could be a read error, since a much larger clone is one nucleotide away. The rearrangement uses TRBV5-1 and TRBJ1-1; D might be TRBD1 (5 bases). With 4 bases removed from V and 5 bases from J, the gap between germline ends came to 15 bases. This CDR3 has 14 residues. Germline assignment: CDR1 SGHRS and CDR2 YFSETQ. The CDR3, as DNA: TGCGCCAGCAGCCTTATCGGGGCGGGGACTGAAGCTTTCTTT. Its translation is CASSLIGAGTEAFF.

This clonotype was observed many times. The chain uses TRBV19 and TRBJ1-2; TRBD1 is a possible D gene (5 bases). Per germline, CDR1 LNHDA and CDR2 SQIVND (reference sequence). The CDR3 loop spans 15 amino acids. Trimming took off 3 bases at V and 0 bases at J, with 11 bases between the two ends. The CDR3 DNA reads as TGTGCCAGTAGTATCGATGGGACGGCTAACTATGGCTACACCTTC. Translating gives CASSIDGTANYGYTF.

This clonotype was recorded many times. V is TRBV18 and J is TRBJ1-6; possible D gene TRBD1, 5 bases. Germline assignment: CDR1 KGHSH and CDR2 LQKENI. The length of the CDR3 is 13 residues. Trimming took off 3 bases at V and 8 bases at J, with 8 bases between the two ends. CDR3 nucleotide sequence: TGTGCCAGCTCACCCGTACAGGATTCACCCCTCCACTTT. Protein product: CASSPVQDSPLHF. The full variable domain, its missing parts supplied by reference TRBV18 and TRBJ1-6, is NAGVMQNPRHLVRRRGQEARLRCSPMKGHSHVYWYRQLPEEGLKFMVYLQKENIIDESGMPKERFSAEFPKEGPSILRIQQVVRGDSAAYFCASSPVQDSPLHFGNGTRLTVT.

The chain combines TRBV12-3 or TRBV12-4 with TRBJ2-3; the match to TRBD2 covers 14 bases. With 7 bases clipped from V and 1 base from J, the junction kept 4 bases outside the gene matches. This CDR3 has 16 amino acids. The CDR3 DNA reads as TGTGCCAGCACAGGACTAGCGGGAGGAGGCACAGATACGCAGTATTTT. This encodes CASTGLAGGGTDTQYF.

This chain uses TRBV5-1 with TRBJ2-7; 7 nucleotides line up with TRBD1. The germline gives CDR1 SGHRS, CDR2 YFSETQ. The V and J ends lost 5 bases and 6 bases, in that order; junction bases with no gene match: 8. There are 13 residues in the CDR3. The CDR3 region has the DNA TGCGCCAGCAGTCTTACAGGGGACGGCGAGCAGTACTTC. This translates into CASSLTGDGEQYF. The variable domain in full, completed from reference TRBV5-1 and TRBJ2-7, reads KAGVTQTPRYLIKTRGQQVTLSCSPISGHRSVSWYQQTPGQGLQFLFEYFSETQRNKGNFPGRFSGRQFSNSRSEMNVSTLELGDSALYLCASSLTGDGEQYFGPGTRLTVT.

This clonotype was counted a few times. The V and J genes are TRBV19 and TRBJ1-1; no clear D. The germline V and J ends were trimmed by 4 bases and 4 bases, with 13 bases remaining between them. The CDR3 contains 14 residues. In germline, CDR1 is LNHDA, CDR2 SQIVND (reference sequence). The CDR3 sequence: CASSTGQVVTEAFF. DNA for the CDR3: TGTGCCAGTAGTACAGGCCAAGTGGTCACTGAAGCTTTCTTT.

This clonotype has just a few counts. CDR3 sequence (DNA): TGCGCCAGCAGCCTCGTTCAGCGGGAGGCCAAGCAGTACTTC. This translates into CASSLVQREAKQYF. The rearrangement links TRBV5-1 to TRBJ2-7, with 9 bases fitting TRBD2. V trimming: 4 bases; J trimming: 8 bases; junction bases outside the gene matches: 10. The CDR3 sequence is 14 residues long. Looked up from germline, CDR1 is SGHRS and CDR2 is YFSETQ.